This TCR beta chain was observed in a study of beta chain features in type 1 diabetes. Via the markers CD45RO/CCR7/CD25/CD127/CD95/CD27, stem cell-like memory, regulatory, central memory and naive CD4+ cells were sorted. Each population that was sorted was more than 95% pure. Trimming cost V 1 base and J 5 bases, with 15 bases left between them. The CDR3 is 15 residues long. Germline V gene sequence: CDR1 LGHNA, CDR2 YNFKEQ. This clone came up a few times. TCRB transcripts that were expressed got sequenced, as all of the isolated RNA had been reverse transcribed. Generated by immunoSEQ multiplex PCR, the TCRdb table keeps only in-frame clones and is missing some. The data hold 150,000 or so clones, with around 10% observed a single time.

The clonotype comes from a young man in good health. The sequenced sample consisted of central memory CD4+ T cells from blood. The chain employs TRBV4-2 and TRBJ2-7; D may be TRBD1 or TRBD2 (5 bases each). CDR3: CASSQVGALGNEQYF. As DNA, the CDR3 is TGTGCCAGCAGCCAAGTCGGGGCCCTCGGTAACGAGCAGTACTTC.